The next 27 T cell receptor beta chains were all read from a single sample in a study of shared clonotypes between healthy human individuals. Using immunoSEQ multiplex PCR, the repertoire was profiled, and TCRdb retains in-frame clones only, with some absent. This table has millions of clones, around nine tenths appearing once. The material sequenced was naive CD4+ T cells sorted from blood. Subset of the sample: CD45RA+ positively selected. Every receptor here comes from a man between 18 and 29 years old in good health.

The V gene is TRBV6-5, the J gene TRBJ2-7, with 7 bases aligning to TRBD1. The V gene end was trimmed by 4 bases and the J gene end by 0 bases; junction bases not matched to a gene: 6. Germline lookup yields CDR1 MNHEY and CDR2 SVGAGI. The CDR3 covers 15 residues. The CDR3 DNA sequence: TGTGCCAGCAGTTCACAGGGGTCAAGCTCCTACGAGCAGTACTTC. Translation: CASSSQGSSSYEQYF.

The V gene is TRBV30, the J gene TRBJ2-3; no firm D call. Germline V gives CDR1 GTSNPN, CDR2 SVGIG (reference sequence). V was cut by 4 bases and J by 4 bases, with 12 bases left in between. The CDR3 has 13 residues. CDR3 loop: CAWTEPFADTQYF. CDR3 sequence (DNA): TGTGCCTGGACCGAGCCCTTCGCAGATACGCAGTATTTT. The variable domain in full, with the rest retrieved from reference TRBV30 and TRBJ2-3, is SQTIHQWPATLVQPVGSPLSLECTVEGTSNPNLYWYRQAAGRGLQLLFYSVGIGQISSEVPQNLSASRPQDRQFILSSKKLLLSDSGFYLCAWTEPFADTQYFGPGTRLTVL.

This clone came up once. The chain links TRBV2 to TRBJ2-3; 13 positions agree with TRBD2. Germline CDR1 reads SNHLY; CDR2 reads FYNNEI. J was trimmed by 7 bases and V by 4 bases; bases with no gene match: 5. This CDR3 has 15 amino acids. The CDR3 region has the DNA TGTGCCAGCAGTGGGACTAGCGGGGGCAGTAATACGCAGTATTTT. Translating gives CASSGTSGGSNTQYF.

This chain uses TRBV18 with TRBJ2-1, with a weak D call TRBD1 (5 bases). This CDR3 comprises 17 residues. Germline V gives CDR1 KGHSH, CDR2 LQKENI. Trimming pared 0 bases from V and 2 bases from J, leaving 14 bases between. CDR3 amino acids: CASSPPQLGRAYNEQFF. Written as DNA, the CDR3 is TGTGCCAGCTCACCACCCCAACTGGGCAGGGCCTACAATGAGCAGTTCTTC.

The chain is built from TRBV6-1 and TRBJ2-3; no firm D call. Germline lookup yields CDR1 MNHNS and CDR2 SASEGT. V was cut by 0 bases and J by 8 bases, with 6 bases left in between. The CDR3 consists of 12 residues. The CDR3 region has the DNA TGTGCCAGCAGTGAAGCCGGAGTTACGCAGTATTTT. Translation: CASSEAGVTQYF.

This clone was seen more than once but under ten times. The chain combines TRBV27 with TRBJ1-1; the match to TRBD1 covers 10 bases. The V gene end was trimmed by 4 bases and the J gene end by 4 bases; junction bases not matched to a gene: 6. Germline V gene sequence: CDR1 MNHEY, CDR2 SMNVEV (reference sequence). CDR3 length: 15 amino acids. The CDR3 spells CASSSYRDRGTEAFF. The CDR3 nucleotides are TGTGCCAGCAGTTCTTACCGGGACAGGGGCACTGAAGCTTTCTTT.

With regard to this clone: The same CDR3 arises from other DNA sequences in this sample as well. The chain uses TRBV7-9 and TRBJ2-7, with 7 nucleotides matching TRBD1. The CDR3 is 14 residues long. CDR1 and CDR2 from the germline V gene are SEHNR and FQNEAQ (reference sequence). J gave up 0 bases and V 5 bases, and 4 bases lay outside the gene matches. The CDR3 nucleotides read TGTGCCAGCAGCCCGGGACAGAGCTCCTACGAGCAGTACTTC. Protein product: CASSPGQSSYEQYF.

V and J are TRBV10-3 and TRBJ2-3; 7 bases agree with TRBD1. CDR3 length equals 13 residues. The junction had 5 bases not matched to a gene; V was cut back by 4 bases and J by 7 bases. Germline-derived CDR1 and CDR2 are ENHRY and SYGVKD. CDR3 sequence: CAISGTTGNTQYF. CDR3 bases: TGTGCCATCAGTGGGACGACAGGGAATACGCAGTATTTT.

The chain couples TRBV5-8 to TRBJ1-6; D call uncertain. Germline-derived CDR1 and CDR2 are SGHTS and YDEGEE. The CDR3 consists of 14 residues. Trimming pared 2 bases from V and 8 bases from J, leaving 11 bases between. The DNA for the CDR3 is TGTGCCAGCAGCTTAGGACGGAGCGATTCACCCCTCCACTTT. This codes for CASSLGRSDSPLHF.

The rearrangement joins TRBV11-3 to TRBJ2-7; no clear D. The V gene lost 5 bases and the J gene lost 6 bases, with 11 bases spanning the gap. Germline CDR1 reads SGHNT; CDR2 reads YENEEA. The CDR3 loop spans 12 amino acids. The CDR3 sequence: CASSLGKGEQYF. In DNA, the CDR3 is TGTGCCAGCAGCCTGGGGAAGGGCGAGCAGTACTTC.

This chain uses TRBV11-2 with TRBJ2-5; D unclear. Germline V gene lookup returns CDR1 SGHAT and CDR2 FQNNGV. The CDR3 length is 8 residues. The V end was cut by 10 bases, the J end by 7 bases, with 4 bases between. The CDR3 DNA is TGTGCCACGCGGACCCAGTACTTC. Translation: CATRTQYF.

This chain joins TRBV6-5 and TRBJ1-1; 10 bases map to TRBD1. Unmatched junction bases numbered 15, after V lost 6 bases and J lost 11 bases. Per germline, CDR1 MNHEY and CDR2 SVGAGI. This CDR3 spans 15 amino acids. The CDR3, as DNA: TGTGCCAGCAGGCTTCAGCCGGGACAGGGGAGTCGCGCTTTCTTT. It translates to CASRLQPGQGSRAFF.

J is TRBJ1-1 and V is TRBV15; 9 bases agree with TRBD1. Unmatched junction bases numbered 5, after V lost 5 bases and J lost 4 bases. Germline V gene lookup returns CDR1 LNHNV and CDR2 YYDKDF (reference sequence). The CDR3 is made up of 14 amino acids. CDR3 DNA: TGTGCCACCAGCTCCCTGACAGGGGGCACTGAAGCTTTCTTT. It yields the protein CATSSLTGGTEAFF.

The chain's CDR3 is CASSPRNDNIQYF. The CDR3 nucleotides are TGTGCCAGCAGCCCCCGGAATGACAACATTCAGTACTTC. The V and J genes are TRBV7-2 and TRBJ2-4; unclear D gene. The germline V gene encodes CDR1 SGHTA and CDR2 FQGNSA. CDR3 size: 13 residues. V gave up 5 bases and J gave up 7 bases, with 12 bases separating them.

The V and J genes are TRBV19 and TRBJ2-5, with TRBD1 matching over 8 bases. Germline CDR1 is LNHDA and CDR2 is SQIVND (reference sequence). V was pared by 7 bases and J by 2 bases, with 9 bases of the junction left unmatched. The CDR3 is 15 amino acids. CDR3 in DNA: TGTGCCAGTACGCCGGGACAGGTGTTTCAAGAGACCCAGTACTTC. The encoded protein is CASTPGQVFQETQYF.

J is TRBJ1-2 and V is TRBV6-1, with a possible D match to TRBD1 (5 bases). With 3 bases removed from V and 7 bases from J, the gap between germline ends came to 12 bases. This CDR3 comprises 13 residues. Germline CDR1 reads MNHNS; CDR2 reads SASEGT. Here the CDR3 DNA reads TGTGCCAGCAGTGACAGGGACCCTATTGGCTACACCTTC. This encodes CASSDRDPIGYTF.

This sequence joins TRBV7-2 and TRBJ2-3, with D unresolved. V dropped 8 bases and J dropped 3 bases, with 12 bases sitting between them. The germline gives CDR1 SGHTA, CDR2 FQGNSA. The CDR3 has 13 amino acids. CDR3 amino acids: CASGRDRTDTQYF. The CDR3 DNA reads as TGTGCCAGCGGAAGAGACCGAACAGATACGCAGTATTTT.

This rearrangement joins TRBV7-2 to TRBJ1-5; TRBD1 agrees at 10 bases. J lost 4 bases, V lost 1 base, and 1 base had no gene match. Germline loops: CDR1 SGHTA, CDR2 FQGNSA. The CDR3 sequence is 15 residues long. CDR3: CASSLGQGANQPQHF. CDR3 nucleotide sequence: TGTGCCAGCAGCTTAGGACAGGGGGCAAATCAGCCCCAGCATTTT.

This clone was detected a few times. The chain is built from TRBV30 and TRBJ1-1; D is ambiguous. Germline CDR1 reads GTSNPN; CDR2 reads SVGIG (reference sequence). This CDR3 comprises 14 residues. The V and J ends lost 0 bases and 0 bases respectively, with 8 bases between them. The CDR3, as DNA: TGTGCCTGGAGTGTAGGTGCCTTGAACACTGAAGCTTTCTTT. Encoded protein: CAWSVGALNTEAFF.

The rearrangement joins TRBV11-2 to TRBJ2-2; D tentatively fits TRBD1 or TRBD2 (5 bases each). The CDR3 covers 15 residues. V gave up 4 bases and J gave up 4 bases, with 13 bases separating them. Germline lookup yields CDR1 SGHAT and CDR2 FQNNGV. The CDR3 sequence is CASSSRAGTTGELFF. CDR3 nucleotide sequence: TGTGCCAGCAGCTCACGCGCAGGGACCACCGGGGAGCTGTTTTTT.

The V and J genes are TRBV7-9 and TRBJ1-3; D not resolved. The V gene lost 5 bases and the J gene lost 0 bases, with 11 bases spanning the gap. This CDR3 spans 15 amino acids. CDR1 is SEHNR, CDR2 FQNEAQ, per germline (reference sequence). CDR3 sequence reads: CASSNRDLSGNTIYF. For the CDR3, the DNA is TGTGCCAGCAGCAACCGGGATCTCTCTGGAAACACCATATATTTT.

CDR3 sequence (DNA): TGTGCCAGCAGCTTTGCTGGGACCTTCCAAGAGACCCAGTACTTC. Translated, it gives CASSFAGTFQETQYF. The V gene is TRBV7-9, the J gene TRBJ2-5; D might be TRBD1 or TRBD2, each matching 5 bases. There are 15 residues in the CDR3. Germline assignment: CDR1 SEHNR and CDR2 FQNEAQ (reference sequence). The germline V and J ends were trimmed by 3 bases and 1 base, with 12 bases remaining between them.

With respect to this clone: In the same sample, other DNA sequences code for this CDR3. The chain carries TRBV7-2 and TRBJ1-5, with a possible D match to TRBD1 (5 bases). The V gene's germline CDR1 is SGHTA and CDR2 FQGNSA. There are 14 residues in the CDR3. V was clipped by 1 base and J by 5 bases, with 9 bases between them. CDR3 sequence: CASSLVTADQPQHF. Written as DNA, the CDR3 is TGTGCCAGCAGCTTAGTGACAGCAGATCAGCCCCAGCATTTT.

This chain connects TRBV7-8 to TRBJ1-2, with D tentatively TRBD1 (6 bases). With 0 bases removed from V and 3 bases from J, the gap between germline ends came to 11 bases. This CDR3 is built from 15 residues. Germline V CDR1 and CDR2: SGHVS, FQNEAQ. The CDR3 DNA reads TGTGCCAGCAGCTTAGCTCCGACAGGATACTATGGCTACACCTTC. Its translation is CASSLAPTGYYGYTF.

J is TRBJ2-3 and V is TRBV10-2; D not resolved. CDR3 length: 12 residues. Germline V CDR1 and CDR2: WSHSY, SAAADI. V was cut by 2 bases and J by 6 bases, with 6 bases left in between. The chain's CDR3 is CASSEDRDTQYF. The CDR3 bases are TGCGCCAGCAGTGAGGATAGGGATACGCAGTATTTT.

The rearrangement uses TRBV6-1 and TRBJ2-4; maybe TRBD2 (6 bases). CDR3 length: 15 residues. Trimming cost V 1 base and J 8 bases, with 15 bases left between them. Germline V gene data show CDR1 as MNHNS and CDR2 as SASEGT. The CDR3 DNA reads as TGTGCCAGCAGTGAAGAGGTAGGGGAGGCGGACATTCAGTACTTC. Its translation is CASSEEVGEADIQYF.

The V and J genes are TRBV6-5 and TRBJ1-1; a possible D gene is TRBD1 (5 bases). V lost 6 bases and J lost 6, with 17 bases in between. Germline CDR1 reads MNHEY; CDR2 reads SVGAGI. The length of the CDR3 is 14 residues. CDR3 nucleotide sequence: TGTGCCAGCAGAGATAGGGGCCCCCGTTCTGAAGCTTTCTTT. This codes for CASRDRGPRSEAFF.